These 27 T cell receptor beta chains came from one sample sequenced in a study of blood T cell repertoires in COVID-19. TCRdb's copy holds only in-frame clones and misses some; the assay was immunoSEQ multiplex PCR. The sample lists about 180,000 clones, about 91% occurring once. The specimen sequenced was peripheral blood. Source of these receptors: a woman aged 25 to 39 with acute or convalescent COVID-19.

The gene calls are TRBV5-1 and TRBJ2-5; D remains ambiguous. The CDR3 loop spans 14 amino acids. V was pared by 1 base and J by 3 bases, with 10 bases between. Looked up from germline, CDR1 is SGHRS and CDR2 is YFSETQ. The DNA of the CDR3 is TGCGCCAGCAGCTTGAGCGCGGCGGAAGAGACCCAGTACTTC. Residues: CASSLSAAEETQYF.

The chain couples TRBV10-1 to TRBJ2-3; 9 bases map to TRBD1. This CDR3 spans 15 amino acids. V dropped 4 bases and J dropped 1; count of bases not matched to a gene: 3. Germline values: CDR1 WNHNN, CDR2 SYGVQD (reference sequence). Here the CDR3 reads CASSGRTGGTDTQYF. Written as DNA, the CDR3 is TGCGCCAGCAGTGGTCGGACAGGGGGCACAGATACGCAGTATTTT.

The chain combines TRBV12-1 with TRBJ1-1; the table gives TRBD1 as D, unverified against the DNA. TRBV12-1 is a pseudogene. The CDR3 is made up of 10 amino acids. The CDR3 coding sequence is TGTGCCACCTGCATGGGCAAAGCTTTCTTT. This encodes CATCMGKAFF.

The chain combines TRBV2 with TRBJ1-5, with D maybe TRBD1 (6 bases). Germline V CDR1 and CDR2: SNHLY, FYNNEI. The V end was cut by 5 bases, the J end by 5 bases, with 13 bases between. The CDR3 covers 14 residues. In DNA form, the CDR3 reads TGTGCCAGCAGTCCACAGGGTGTCCATCAGCCCCAGCATTTT. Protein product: CASSPQGVHQPQHF. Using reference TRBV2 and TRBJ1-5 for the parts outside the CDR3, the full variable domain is EPEVTQTPSHQVTQMGQEVILRCVPISNHLYFYWYRQILGQKVEFLVSFYNNEISEKSEIFDDQFSVERPDGSNFTLKIRSTKLEDSAMYFCASSPQGVHQPQHFGDGTRLSIL.

The CDR3 region is CANSPLGGVDEQYF. The CDR3 region has the DNA TGTGCCAACTCTCCCCTGGGCGGGGTCGACGAGCAGTACTTC. V usage is TRBV10-3 and J usage is TRBJ2-7, with TRBD2 as a possible D gene (6 bases). Trimming cost V 10 bases and J 5 bases, with 21 bases left between them. CDR1 is ENHRY, CDR2 SYGVKD, per germline. The CDR3 has 14 amino acids.

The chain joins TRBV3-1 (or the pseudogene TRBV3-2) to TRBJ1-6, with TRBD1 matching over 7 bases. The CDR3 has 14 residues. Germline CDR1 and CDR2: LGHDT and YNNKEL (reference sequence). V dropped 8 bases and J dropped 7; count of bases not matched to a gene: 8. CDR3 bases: TGTGCCAGCTCCCCGACAGGGACGAATTCACCCCTCCACTTT. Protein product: CASSPTGTNSPLHF.

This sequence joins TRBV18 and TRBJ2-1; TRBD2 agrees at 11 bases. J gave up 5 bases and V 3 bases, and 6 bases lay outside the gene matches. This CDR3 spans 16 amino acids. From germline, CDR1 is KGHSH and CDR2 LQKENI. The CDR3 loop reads CASSPSGTSGDNEQFF. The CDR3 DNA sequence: TGTGCCAGCTCACCTTCCGGGACTAGCGGAGACAATGAGCAGTTCTTC.

In DNA form, the CDR3 reads TGTGCCAGCAGGGCGGGAGGGCTGTACGAGCAGTACTTC. This sequence encodes CASRAGGLYEQYF. The chain has TRBV12-3 or TRBV12-4 and TRBJ2-7; TRBD2 agrees at 9 bases. The CDR3 covers 13 residues. J lost 4 bases, V lost 6 bases, and 4 bases had no gene match.

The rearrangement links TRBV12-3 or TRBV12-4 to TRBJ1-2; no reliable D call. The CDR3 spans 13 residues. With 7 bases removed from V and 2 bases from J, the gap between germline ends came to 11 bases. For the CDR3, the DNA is TGTGCCAGCACTAATGTCGAGAACTATGGCTACACCTTC. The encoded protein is CASTNVENYGYTF.

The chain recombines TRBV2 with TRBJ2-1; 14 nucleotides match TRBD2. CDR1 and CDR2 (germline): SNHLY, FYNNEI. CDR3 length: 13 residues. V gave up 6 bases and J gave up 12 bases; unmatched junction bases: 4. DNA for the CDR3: TGTGCCAGCAGGGGACTAGCGGGAGAGGGGCAGTTCTTC. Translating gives CASRGLAGEGQFF. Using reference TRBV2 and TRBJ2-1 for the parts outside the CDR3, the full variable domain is EPEVTQTPSHQVTQMGQEVILRCVPISNHLYFYWYRQILGQKVEFLVSFYNNEISEKSEIFDDQFSVERPDGSNFTLKIRSTKLEDSAMYFCASRGLAGEGQFFGPGTRLTVL.

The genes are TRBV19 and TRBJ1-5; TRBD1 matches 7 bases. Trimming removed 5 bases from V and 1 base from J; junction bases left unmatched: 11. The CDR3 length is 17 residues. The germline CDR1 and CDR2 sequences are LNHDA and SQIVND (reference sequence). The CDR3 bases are TGTGCCAGTAGTGGAACAGGGGCCCGGGGAAGCAATCAGCCCCAGCATTTT. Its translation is CASSGTGARGSNQPQHF.

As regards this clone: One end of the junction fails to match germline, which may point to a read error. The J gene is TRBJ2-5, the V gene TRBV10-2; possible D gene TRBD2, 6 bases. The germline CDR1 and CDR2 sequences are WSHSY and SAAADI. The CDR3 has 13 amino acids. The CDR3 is CATSEGTQATQYF. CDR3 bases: TGCGCCACTTCTGAGGGGACTCAAGCGACCCAGTACTTC.

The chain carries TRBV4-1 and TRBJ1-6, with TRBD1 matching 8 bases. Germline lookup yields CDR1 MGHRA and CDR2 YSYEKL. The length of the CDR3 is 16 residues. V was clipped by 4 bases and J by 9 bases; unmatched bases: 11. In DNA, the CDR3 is TGCGCCAGCAGCCTCGGAGGGACAGGAGCCCTTTCACCCCTCCACTTT. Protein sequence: CASSLGGTGALSPLHF.

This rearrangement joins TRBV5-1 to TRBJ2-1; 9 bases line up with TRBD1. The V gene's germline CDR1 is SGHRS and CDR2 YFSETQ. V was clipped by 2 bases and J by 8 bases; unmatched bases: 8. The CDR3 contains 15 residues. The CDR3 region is CASSLSGQGHDEQFF. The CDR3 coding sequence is TGCGCCAGCAGCTTATCGGGACAGGGTCATGATGAGCAGTTCTTC.

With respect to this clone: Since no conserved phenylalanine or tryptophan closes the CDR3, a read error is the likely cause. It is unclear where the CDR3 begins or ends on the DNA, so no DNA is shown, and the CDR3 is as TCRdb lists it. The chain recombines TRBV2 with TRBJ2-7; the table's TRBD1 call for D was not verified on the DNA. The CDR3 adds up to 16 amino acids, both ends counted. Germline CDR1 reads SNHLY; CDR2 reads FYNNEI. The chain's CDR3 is CASRENTPHVQGLRGI.

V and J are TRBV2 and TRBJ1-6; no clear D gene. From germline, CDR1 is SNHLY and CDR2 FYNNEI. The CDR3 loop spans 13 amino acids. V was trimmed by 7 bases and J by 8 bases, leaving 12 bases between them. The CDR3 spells CASMFNRDSPLHF. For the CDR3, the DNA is TGTGCCAGCATGTTTAACCGAGATTCACCCCTCCACTTT.

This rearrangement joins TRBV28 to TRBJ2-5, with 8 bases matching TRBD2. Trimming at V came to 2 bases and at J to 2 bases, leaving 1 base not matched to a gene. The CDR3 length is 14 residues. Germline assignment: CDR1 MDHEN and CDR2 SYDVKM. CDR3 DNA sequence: TGTGCCAGCAGTTTAGCGGGGGGACAAGAGACCCAGTACTTC. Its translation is CASSLAGGQETQYF.

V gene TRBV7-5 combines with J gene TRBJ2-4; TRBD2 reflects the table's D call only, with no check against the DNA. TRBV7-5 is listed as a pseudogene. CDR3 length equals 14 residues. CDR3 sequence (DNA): TGTGCCAGAAACGGGGAGGGGGACAAAAACATTCAGTACTTC. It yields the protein CARNGEGDKNIQYF.

CDR3 loop: CASSPLLLAEGSYNEQFF. CDR3 bases: TGTGCCAGCTCACCGCTGCTACTAGCGGAGGGATCCTACAATGAGCAGTTCTTC. The J gene is TRBJ2-1, the V gene TRBV18; 8 nucleotides agree with TRBD2. J lost 1 base, V lost 3 bases, and 11 bases had no gene match. Germline assignment: CDR1 KGHSH and CDR2 LQKENI. The CDR3 totals 18 residues.

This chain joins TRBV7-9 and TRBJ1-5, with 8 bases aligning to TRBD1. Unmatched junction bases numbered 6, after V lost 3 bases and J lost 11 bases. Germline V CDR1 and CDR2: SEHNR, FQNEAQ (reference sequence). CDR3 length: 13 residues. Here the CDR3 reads CASSFGQGMSQHF. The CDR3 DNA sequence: TGTGCCAGCAGCTTCGGACAGGGTATGTCCCAGCATTTT.

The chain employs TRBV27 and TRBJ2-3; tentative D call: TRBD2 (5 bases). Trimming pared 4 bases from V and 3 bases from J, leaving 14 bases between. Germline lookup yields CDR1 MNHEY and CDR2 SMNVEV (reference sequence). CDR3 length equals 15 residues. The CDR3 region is CASSSYGRGTDTQYF. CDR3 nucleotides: TGTGCCAGCAGTTCCTACGGTAGAGGGACAGATACGCAGTATTTT.

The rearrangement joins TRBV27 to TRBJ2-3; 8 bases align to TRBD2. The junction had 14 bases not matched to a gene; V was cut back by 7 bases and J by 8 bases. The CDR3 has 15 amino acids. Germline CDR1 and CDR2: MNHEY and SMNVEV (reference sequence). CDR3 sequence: CASNLRGLGQTTQYF. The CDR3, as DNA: TGTGCCAGCAACCTCCGGGGACTAGGGCAGACTACGCAGTATTTT.

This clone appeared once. The CDR3 DNA reads TGCGCCAGCAGCTTGGGGGCAGGGGTCACCTTGGGTGGGGCCAACGTCCTGACTTTC. It specifies CASSLGAGVTLGGANVLTF. The chain combines TRBV5-1 with TRBJ2-6; perhaps TRBD1 as D (6 bases). Germline V gene lookup returns CDR1 SGHRS and CDR2 YFSETQ. The V end lost 0 bases, the J end lost 3 bases, and 19 bases lay between the germline ends. This CDR3 spans 19 amino acids.

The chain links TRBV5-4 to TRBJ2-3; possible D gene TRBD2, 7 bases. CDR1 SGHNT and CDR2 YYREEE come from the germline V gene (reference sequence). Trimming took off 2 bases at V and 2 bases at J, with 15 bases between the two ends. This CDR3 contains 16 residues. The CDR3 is CASSFLGGGSTDTQYF. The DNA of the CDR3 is TGTGCCAGCAGCTTCCTAGGGGGGGGTTCCACAGATACGCAGTATTTT.

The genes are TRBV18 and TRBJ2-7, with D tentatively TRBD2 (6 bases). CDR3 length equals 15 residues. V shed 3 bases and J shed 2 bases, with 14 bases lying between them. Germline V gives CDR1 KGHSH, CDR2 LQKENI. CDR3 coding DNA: TGTGCCAGCTCACCGACGGGACTCTCCACCTACGAGCAGTACTTC. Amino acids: CASSPTGLSTYEQYF.

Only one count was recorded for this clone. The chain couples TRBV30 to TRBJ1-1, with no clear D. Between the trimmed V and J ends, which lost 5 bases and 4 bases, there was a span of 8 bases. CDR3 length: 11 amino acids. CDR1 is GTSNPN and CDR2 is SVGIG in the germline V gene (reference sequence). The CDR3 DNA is TGTGCCTGGCGGTCTGCCACTGAAGCTTTCTTT. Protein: CAWRSATEAFF.

The CDR3 nucleotides are TGTGCCAGCAGTTTAGATCCGGAGAATAGGAAGACCCAGTACTTC. This gives the protein CASSLDPENRKTQYF. The J gene is TRBJ2-5, the V gene TRBV27; D call uncertain. Germline lookup yields CDR1 MNHEY and CDR2 SMNVEV (reference sequence). The CDR3 length is 15 residues. Trimming cost V 2 bases and J 6 bases, with 16 bases left between them.